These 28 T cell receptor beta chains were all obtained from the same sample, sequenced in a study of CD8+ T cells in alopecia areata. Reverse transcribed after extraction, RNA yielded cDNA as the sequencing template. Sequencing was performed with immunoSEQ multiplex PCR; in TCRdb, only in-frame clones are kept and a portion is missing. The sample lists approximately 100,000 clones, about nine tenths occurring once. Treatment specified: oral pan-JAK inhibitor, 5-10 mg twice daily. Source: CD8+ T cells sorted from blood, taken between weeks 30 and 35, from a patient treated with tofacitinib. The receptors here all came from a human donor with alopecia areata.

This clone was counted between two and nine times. DNA for the CDR3: TGTGCCTGGAGCGCAGGAAGACAGCTTAATGAAAAACTGTTTTTT. This encodes CAWSAGRQLNEKLFF. The chain combines TRBV30 with TRBJ1-4; tentative D call: TRBD1 (5 bases). V lost 3 bases, J lost 4 bases, and 15 bases lay in between. CDR3 length equals 15 residues. Germline CDR1 reads GTSNPN; CDR2 reads SVGIG (reference sequence).

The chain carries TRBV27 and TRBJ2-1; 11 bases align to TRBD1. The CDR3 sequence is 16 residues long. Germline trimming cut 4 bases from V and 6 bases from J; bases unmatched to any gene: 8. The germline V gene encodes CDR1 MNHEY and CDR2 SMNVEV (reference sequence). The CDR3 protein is CASSSPPGQGVNEQFF. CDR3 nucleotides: TGTGCCAGCAGTTCGCCTCCGGGACAGGGGGTCAATGAGCAGTTCTTC.

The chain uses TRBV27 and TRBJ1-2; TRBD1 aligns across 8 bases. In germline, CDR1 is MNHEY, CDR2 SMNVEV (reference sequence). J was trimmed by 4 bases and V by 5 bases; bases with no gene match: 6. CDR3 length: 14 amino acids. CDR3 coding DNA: TGTGCCAGCAGTCCCGGACAGGGAGGCTATGGCTACACCTTC. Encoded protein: CASSPGQGGYGYTF.

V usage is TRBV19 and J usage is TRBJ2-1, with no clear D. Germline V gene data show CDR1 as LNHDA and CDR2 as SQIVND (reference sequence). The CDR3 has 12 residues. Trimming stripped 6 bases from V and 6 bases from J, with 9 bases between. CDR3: CASSQAGNEQFF. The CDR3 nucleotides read TGTGCCAGTAGCCAGGCAGGCAATGAGCAGTTCTTC.

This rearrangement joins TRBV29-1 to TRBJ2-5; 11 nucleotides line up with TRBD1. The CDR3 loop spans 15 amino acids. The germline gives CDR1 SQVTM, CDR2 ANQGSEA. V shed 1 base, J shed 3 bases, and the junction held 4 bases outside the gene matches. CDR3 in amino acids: CSVEVPGQGEETQYF. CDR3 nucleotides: TGCAGCGTTGAAGTCCCGGGACAGGGGGAAGAGACCCAGTACTTC.

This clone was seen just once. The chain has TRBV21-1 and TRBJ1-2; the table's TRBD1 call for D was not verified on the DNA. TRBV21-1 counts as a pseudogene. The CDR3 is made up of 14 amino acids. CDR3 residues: CASSKNSPNYGYTF. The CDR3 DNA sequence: TGTGCCAGCAGCAAAAACAGCCCCAACTATGGCTACACCTTC.

CDR3 sequence (DNA): TGTGCCAGCAGTGAAGGAGGGACGGGCTACGAGCAGTACTTC. This sequence encodes CASSEGGTGYEQYF. V and J are TRBV25-1 and TRBJ2-7; TRBD2 is a possible D gene (6 bases). Germline V gene data show CDR1 as MGHDK and CDR2 as SYGVNS. This CDR3 region has 14 residues. Trimming took 2 bases from V and 3 from J, leaving 11 bases between them.

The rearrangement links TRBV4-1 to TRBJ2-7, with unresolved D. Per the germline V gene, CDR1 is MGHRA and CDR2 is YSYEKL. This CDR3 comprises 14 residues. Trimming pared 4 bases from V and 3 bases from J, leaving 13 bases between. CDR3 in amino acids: CASSRRSFFYEQYF. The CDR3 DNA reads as TGCGCCAGCAGCCGGCGATCCTTCTTCTACGAGCAGTACTTC.

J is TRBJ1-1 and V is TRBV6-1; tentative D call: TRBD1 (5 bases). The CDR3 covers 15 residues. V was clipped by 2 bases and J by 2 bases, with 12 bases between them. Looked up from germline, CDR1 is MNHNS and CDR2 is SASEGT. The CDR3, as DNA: TGTGCCAGCAGTGAAACTGGACATTTTAACACTGAAGCTTTCTTT. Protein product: CASSETGHFNTEAFF.

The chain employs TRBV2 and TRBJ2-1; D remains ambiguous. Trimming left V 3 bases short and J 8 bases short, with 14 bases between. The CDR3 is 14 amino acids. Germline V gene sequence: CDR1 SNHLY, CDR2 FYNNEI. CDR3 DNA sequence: TGTGCCAGCAGTGAGCTTGTGGTACCCCATGAGCAGTTCTTC. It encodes CASSELVVPHEQFF.

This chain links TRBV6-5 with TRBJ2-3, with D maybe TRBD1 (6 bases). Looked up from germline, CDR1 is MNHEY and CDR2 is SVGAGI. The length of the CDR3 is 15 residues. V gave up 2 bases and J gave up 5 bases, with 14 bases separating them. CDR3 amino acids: CASSYADRSRDTQYF. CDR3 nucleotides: TGTGCCAGCAGTTACGCTGACAGGTCGCGAGATACGCAGTATTTT.

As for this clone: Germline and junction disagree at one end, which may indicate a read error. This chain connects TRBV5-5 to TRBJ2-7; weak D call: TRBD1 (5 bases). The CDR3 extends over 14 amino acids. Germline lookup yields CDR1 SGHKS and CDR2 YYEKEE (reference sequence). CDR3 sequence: CASSGYAGPYEQCF. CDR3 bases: TGTGCCAGCAGTGGTTACGCAGGGCCGTACGAGCAGTGCTTC.

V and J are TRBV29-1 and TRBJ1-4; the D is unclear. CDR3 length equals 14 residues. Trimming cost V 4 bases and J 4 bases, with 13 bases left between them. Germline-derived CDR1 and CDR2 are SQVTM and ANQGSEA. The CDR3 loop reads CSVAWAAFNEKLFF. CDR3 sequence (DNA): TGCAGCGTTGCATGGGCAGCCTTTAATGAAAAACTGTTTTTT.

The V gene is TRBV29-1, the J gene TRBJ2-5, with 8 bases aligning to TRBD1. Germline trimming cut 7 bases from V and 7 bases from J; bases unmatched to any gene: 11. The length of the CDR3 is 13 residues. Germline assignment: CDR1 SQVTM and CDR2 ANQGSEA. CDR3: CSAGQGGRVTQYF. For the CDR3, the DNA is TGCAGCGCAGGACAGGGAGGACGGGTGACCCAGTACTTC.

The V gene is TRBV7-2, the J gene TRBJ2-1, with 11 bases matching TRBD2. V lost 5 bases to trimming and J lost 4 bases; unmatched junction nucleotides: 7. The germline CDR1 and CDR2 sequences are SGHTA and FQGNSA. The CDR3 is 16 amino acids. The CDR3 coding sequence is TGTGCCAGCAGCCAGACTAGCGGGACCCTTTACAATGAGCAGTTCTTC. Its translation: CASSQTSGTLYNEQFF.

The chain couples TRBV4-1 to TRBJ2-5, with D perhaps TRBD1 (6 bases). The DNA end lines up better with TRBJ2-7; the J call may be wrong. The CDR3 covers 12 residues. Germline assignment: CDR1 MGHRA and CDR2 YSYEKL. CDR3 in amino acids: CASSSTGTEQYF. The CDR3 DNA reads TGCGCCAGCAGCTCTACAGGGACCGAGCAGTACTTC.

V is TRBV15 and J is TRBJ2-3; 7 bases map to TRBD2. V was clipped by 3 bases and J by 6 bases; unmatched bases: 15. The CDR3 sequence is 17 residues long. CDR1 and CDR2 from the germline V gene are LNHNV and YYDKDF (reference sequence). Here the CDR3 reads CATSRGGVSAPPDTQYF. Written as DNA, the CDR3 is TGTGCCACCAGCAGGGGGGGGGTTAGCGCTCCCCCGGATACGCAGTATTTT.

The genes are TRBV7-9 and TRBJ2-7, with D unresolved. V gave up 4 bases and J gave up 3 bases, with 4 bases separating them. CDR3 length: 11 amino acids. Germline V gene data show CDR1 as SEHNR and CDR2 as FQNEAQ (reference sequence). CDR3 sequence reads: CASSWNYEQYF. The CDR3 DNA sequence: TGTGCCAGCAGCTGGAACTACGAGCAGTACTTC.

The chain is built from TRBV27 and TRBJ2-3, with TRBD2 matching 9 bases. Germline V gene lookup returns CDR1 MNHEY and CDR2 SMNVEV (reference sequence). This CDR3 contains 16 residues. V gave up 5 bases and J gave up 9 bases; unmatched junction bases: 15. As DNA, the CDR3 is TGTGCCAGCAGTCCCAAGACTAGCGGATTGCACAGGACGCAGTATTTT. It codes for CASSPKTSGLHRTQYF.

The CDR3 protein is CASSQDLSSNQPQHF. For the CDR3, the DNA is TGTGCCAGCAGCCAGGATTTGAGCAGCAATCAGCCCCAGCATTTT. This rearrangement joins TRBV16 to TRBJ1-5; D is undetermined. Trimming removed 3 bases at V and 1 base at J, with 10 bases between. The CDR3 sequence is 15 residues long. CDR1 is KGHSY and CDR2 is FQNENV in the germline V gene. Full variable domain (rest looked up from reference TRBV16 and TRBJ1-5): GEEVAQTPKHLVRGEGQKAKLYCAPIKGHSYVFWYQQVLKNEFKFLISFQNENVFDETGMPKERFSAKCLPNSPCSLEIQATKLEDSAVYFCASSQDLSSNQPQHFGDGTRLSIL.

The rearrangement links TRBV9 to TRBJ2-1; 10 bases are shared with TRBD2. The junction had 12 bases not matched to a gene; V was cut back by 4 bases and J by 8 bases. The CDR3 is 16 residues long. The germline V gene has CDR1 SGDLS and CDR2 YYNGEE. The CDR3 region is CASSTRLGTSADEQFF. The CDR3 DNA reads TGTGCCAGCAGCACCCGCCTTGGGACTAGCGCCGATGAGCAGTTCTTC.

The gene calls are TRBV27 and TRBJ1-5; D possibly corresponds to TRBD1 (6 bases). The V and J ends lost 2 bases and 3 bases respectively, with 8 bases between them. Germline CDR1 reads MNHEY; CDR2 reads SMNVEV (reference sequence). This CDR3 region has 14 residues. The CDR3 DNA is TGTGCCAGCAGTTTACAGGGGTACAATCAGCCCCAGCATTTT. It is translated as CASSLQGYNQPQHF.

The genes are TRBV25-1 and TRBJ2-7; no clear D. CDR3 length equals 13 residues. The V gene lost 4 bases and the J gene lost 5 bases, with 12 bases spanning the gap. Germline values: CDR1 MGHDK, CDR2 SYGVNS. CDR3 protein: CASSVAISNEQYF. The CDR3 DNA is TGTGCCAGCAGTGTGGCAATTAGCAACGAGCAGTACTTC.

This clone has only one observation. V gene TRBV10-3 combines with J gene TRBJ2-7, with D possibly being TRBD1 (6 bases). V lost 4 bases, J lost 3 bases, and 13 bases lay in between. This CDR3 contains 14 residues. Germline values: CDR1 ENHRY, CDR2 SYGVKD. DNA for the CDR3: TGTGCCATCAGTGTGGGGCAGGGGAACTACGAGCAGTACTTC. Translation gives CAISVGQGNYEQYF.

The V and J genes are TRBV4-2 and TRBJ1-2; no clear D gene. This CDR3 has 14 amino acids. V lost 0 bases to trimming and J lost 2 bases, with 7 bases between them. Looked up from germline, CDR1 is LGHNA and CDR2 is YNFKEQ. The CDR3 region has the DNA TGTGCCAGCAGCCAAGAGGCCAGCAACTATGGCTACACCTTC. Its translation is CASSQEASNYGYTF.

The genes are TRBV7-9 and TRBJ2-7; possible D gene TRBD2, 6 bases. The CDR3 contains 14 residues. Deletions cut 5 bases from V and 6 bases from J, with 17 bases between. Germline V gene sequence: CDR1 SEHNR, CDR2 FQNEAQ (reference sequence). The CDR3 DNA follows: TGTGCCAGCAGCCTCACTAGCAACTTGGGCGAGCAGTACTTC. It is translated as CASSLTSNLGEQYF.

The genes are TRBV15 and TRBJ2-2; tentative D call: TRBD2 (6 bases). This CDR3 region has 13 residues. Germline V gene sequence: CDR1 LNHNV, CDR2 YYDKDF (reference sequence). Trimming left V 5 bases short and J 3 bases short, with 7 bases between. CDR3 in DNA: TGTGCCACCAGCTGGGGGGACACCGGGGAGCTGTTTTTT. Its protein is CATSWGDTGELFF.

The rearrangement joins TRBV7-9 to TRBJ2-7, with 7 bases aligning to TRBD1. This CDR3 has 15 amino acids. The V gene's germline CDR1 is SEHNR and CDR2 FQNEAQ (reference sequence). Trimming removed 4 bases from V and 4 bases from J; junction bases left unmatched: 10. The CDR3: CASSSEGTALYEQYF. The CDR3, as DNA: TGTGCCAGCAGCTCAGAAGGGACAGCTCTTTACGAGCAGTACTTC.